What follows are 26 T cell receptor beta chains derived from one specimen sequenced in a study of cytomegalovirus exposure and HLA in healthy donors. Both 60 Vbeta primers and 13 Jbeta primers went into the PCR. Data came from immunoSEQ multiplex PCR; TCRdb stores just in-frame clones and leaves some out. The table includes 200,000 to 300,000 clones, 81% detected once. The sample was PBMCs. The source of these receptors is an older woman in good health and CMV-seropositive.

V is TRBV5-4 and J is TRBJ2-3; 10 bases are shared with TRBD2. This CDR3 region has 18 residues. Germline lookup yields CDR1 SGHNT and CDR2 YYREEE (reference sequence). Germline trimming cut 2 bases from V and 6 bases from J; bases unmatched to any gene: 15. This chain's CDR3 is CASSLGTSEVAWSDTQYF. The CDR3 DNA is TGTGCCAGCAGCTTAGGGACTAGCGAAGTGGCGTGGTCGGATACGCAGTATTTT. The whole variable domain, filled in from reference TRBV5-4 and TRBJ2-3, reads ETGVTQSPTHLIKTRGQQVTLRCSSQSGHNTVSWYQQALGQGPQFIFQYYREEENGRGNFPPRFSGLQFPNYSSELNVNALELDDSALYLCASSLGTSEVAWSDTQYFGPGTRLTVL.

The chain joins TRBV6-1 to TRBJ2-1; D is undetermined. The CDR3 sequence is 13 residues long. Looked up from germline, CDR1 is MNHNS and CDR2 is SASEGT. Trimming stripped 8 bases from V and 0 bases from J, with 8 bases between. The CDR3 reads CASYTSSYNEQFF. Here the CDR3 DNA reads TGTGCCAGCTATACGAGCTCCTACAATGAGCAGTTCTTC.

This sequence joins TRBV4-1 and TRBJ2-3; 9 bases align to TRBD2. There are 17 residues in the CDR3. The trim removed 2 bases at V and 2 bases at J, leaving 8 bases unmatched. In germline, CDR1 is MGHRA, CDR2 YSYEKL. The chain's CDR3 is CASSQSFLAGLTDTQYF. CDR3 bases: TGCGCCAGCAGCCAATCGTTCCTAGCGGGACTCACAGATACGCAGTATTTT.

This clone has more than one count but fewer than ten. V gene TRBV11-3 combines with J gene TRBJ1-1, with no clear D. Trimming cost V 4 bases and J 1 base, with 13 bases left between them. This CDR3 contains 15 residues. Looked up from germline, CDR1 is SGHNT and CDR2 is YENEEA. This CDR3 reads CASSSSGKANTEAFF. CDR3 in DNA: TGTGCCAGCAGCTCCTCGGGGAAAGCGAACACTGAAGCTTTCTTT.

The CDR3 is CASGLALEAGGAGELFF. In nucleotides, the CDR3 is TGTGCTAGTGGTTTGGCCTTAGAAGCGGGAGGCGCCGGGGAGCTGTTTTTT. V is TRBV12-5 and J is TRBJ2-2, with 9 bases aligning to TRBD2. The germline V gene encodes CDR1 LGHNT and CDR2 FRNRAP. This CDR3 has 17 amino acids. V lost 1 base, J lost 6 bases, and 9 bases stayed unmatched.

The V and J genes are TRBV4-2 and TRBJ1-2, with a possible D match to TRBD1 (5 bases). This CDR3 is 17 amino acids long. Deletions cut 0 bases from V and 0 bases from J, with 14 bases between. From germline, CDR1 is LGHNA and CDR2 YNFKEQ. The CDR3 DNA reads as TGTGCCAGCAGCCAAGATCGGCGGGGCGATGCTAACTATGGCTACACCTTC. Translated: CASSQDRRGDANYGYTF.

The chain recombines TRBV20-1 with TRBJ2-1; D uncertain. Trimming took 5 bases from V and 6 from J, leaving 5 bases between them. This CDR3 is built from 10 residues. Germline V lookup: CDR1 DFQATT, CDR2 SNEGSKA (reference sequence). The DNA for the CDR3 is TGCAGTGCTCAACTCAATGAGCAGTTCTTC. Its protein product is CSAQLNEQFF.

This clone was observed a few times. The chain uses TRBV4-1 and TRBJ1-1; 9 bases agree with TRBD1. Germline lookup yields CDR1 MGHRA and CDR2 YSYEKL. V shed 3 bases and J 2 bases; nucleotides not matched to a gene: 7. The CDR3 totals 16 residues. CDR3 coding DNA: TGCGCCAGCAGCCAGTTACCGGGACAGGGAAACACTGAAGCTTTCTTT. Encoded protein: CASSQLPGQGNTEAFF.

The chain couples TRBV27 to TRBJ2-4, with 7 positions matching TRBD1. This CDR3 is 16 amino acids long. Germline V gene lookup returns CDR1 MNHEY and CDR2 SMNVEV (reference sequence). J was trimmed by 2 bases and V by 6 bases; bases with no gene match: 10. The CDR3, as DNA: TGTGCCAGCAGACTTACAGGGGAGTTAACCAAAAACATTCAGTACTTC. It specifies CASRLTGELTKNIQYF.

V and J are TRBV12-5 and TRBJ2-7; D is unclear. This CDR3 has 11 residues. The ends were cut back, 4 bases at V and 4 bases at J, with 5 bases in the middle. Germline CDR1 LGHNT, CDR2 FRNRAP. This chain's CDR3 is CASGSLYEQYF. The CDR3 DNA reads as TGTGCTAGTGGTTCCTTATACGAGCAGTACTTC.

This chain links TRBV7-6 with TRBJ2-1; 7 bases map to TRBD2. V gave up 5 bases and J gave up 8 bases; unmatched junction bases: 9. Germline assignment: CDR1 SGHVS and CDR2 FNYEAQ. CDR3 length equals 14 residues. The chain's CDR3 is CASSTRGGYDEQFF. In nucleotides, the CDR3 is TGTGCCAGCAGCACTCGGGGAGGGTACGATGAGCAGTTCTTC.

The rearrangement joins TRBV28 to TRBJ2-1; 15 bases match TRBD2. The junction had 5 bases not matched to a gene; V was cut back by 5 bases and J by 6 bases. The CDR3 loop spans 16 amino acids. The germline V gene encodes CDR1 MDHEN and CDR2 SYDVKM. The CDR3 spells CASSHRTSGRANEQFF. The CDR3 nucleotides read TGTGCCAGCAGTCATCGGACTAGCGGGAGGGCCAATGAGCAGTTCTTC.

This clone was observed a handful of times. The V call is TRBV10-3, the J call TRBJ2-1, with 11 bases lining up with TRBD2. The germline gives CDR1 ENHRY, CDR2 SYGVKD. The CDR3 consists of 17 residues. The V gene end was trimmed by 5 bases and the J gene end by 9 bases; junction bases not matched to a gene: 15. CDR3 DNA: TGTGCCATCAGTTTTGGGGGACTAGCGGACCCGGGTAGTGAGCAGTTCTTC. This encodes CAISFGGLADPGSEQFF.

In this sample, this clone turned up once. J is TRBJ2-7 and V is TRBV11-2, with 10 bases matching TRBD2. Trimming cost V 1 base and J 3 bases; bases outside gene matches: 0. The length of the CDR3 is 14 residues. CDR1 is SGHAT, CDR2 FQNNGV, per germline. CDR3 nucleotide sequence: TGTGCCAGCAGCTTAGCTAGCGGGAGCTACGAGCAGTACTTC. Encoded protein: CASSLASGSYEQYF.

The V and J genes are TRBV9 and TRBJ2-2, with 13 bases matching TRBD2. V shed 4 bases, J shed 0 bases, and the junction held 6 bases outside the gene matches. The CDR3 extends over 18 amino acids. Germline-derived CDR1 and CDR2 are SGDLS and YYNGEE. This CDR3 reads CASSPRTSGGTNTGELFF. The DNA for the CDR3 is TGTGCCAGCAGCCCCCGGACTAGCGGGGGTACGAACACCGGGGAGCTGTTTTTT.

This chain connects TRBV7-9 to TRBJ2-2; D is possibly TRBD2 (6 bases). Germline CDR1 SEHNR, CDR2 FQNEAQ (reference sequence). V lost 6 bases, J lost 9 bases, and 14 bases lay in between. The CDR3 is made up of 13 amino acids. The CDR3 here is CASRRGGVRELFF. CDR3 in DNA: TGTGCCAGCAGGCGGGGAGGCGTGCGGGAGCTGTTTTTT.

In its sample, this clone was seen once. The CDR3 nucleotides are TGCAGCGTTAGATCGGGGAGCAATCAGCCCCAGCATTTT. Translating it yields CSVRSGSNQPQHF. The chain combines TRBV29-1 with TRBJ1-5; D unclear. In germline, CDR1 is SQVTM, CDR2 ANQGSEA. Trimming left V 5 bases short and J 1 base short, with 9 bases between. The length of the CDR3 is 13 residues.

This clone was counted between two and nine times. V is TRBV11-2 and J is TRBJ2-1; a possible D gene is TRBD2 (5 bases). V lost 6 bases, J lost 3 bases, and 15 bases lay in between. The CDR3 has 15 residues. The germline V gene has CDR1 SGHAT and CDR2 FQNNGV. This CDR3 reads CASRQPGIGYNEQFF. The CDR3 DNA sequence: TGTGCCAGCAGACAACCGGGAATTGGCTACAATGAGCAGTTCTTC.

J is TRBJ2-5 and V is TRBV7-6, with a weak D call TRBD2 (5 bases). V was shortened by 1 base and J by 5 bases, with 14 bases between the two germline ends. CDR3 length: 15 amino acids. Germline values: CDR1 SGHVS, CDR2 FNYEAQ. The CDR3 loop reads CASSLDGERRETQYF. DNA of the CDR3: TGTGCCAGCAGCTTAGACGGAGAAAGGAGGGAGACCCAGTACTTC. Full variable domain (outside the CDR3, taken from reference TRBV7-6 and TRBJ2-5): GAGVSQSPRYKVTKRGQDVALRCDPISGHVSLYWYRQALGQGPEFLTYFNYEAQQDKSGLPNDRFSAERPEGSISTLTIQRTEQRDSAMYRCASSLDGERRETQYFGPGTRLLVL.

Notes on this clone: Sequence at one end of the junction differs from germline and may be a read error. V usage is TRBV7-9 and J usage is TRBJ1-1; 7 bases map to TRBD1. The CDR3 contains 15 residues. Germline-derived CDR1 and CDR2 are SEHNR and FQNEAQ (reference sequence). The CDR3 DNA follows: TGTTCCAGCAGCTTAGAAGCAGGGGGGAACACTGAAGCTTTCTTT. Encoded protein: CSSSLEAGGNTEAFF.

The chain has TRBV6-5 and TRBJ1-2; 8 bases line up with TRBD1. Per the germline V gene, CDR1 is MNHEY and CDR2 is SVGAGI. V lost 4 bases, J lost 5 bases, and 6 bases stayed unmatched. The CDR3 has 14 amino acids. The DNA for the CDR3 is TGTGCCAGCAGTTGGGCAGGGGGCGAATATGGCTACACCTTC. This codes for CASSWAGGEYGYTF.

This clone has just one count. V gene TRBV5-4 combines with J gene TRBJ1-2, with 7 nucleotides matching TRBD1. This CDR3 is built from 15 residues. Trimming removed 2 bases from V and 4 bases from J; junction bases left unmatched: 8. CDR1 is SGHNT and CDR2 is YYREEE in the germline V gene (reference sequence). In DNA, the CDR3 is TGTGCCAGCAGCTTCGGACAGGTCACGACCTATGGCTACACCTTC. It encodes CASSFGQVTTYGYTF.

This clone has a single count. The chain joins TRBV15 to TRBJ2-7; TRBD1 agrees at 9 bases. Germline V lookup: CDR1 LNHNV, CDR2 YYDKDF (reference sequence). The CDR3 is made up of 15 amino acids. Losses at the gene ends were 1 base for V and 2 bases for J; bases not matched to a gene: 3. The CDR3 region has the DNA TGTGCCACCAGCAGAGGAGGGACAGGGCCCTACGAGCAGTACTTC. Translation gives CATSRGGTGPYEQYF.

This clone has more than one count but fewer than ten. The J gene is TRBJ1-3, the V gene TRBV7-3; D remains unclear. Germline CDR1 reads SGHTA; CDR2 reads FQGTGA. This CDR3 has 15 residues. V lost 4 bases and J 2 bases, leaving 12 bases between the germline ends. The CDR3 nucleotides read TGTGCCAGCAGCTCGTCAACTACCCCTGGAAACACCATATATTTT. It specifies CASSSSTTPGNTIYF.

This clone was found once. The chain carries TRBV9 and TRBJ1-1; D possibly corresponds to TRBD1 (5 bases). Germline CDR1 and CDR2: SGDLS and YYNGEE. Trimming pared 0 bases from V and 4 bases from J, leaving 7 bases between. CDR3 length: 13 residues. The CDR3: CASSVEGVTEAFF. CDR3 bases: TGTGCCAGCAGCGTAGAAGGGGTCACTGAAGCTTTCTTT.

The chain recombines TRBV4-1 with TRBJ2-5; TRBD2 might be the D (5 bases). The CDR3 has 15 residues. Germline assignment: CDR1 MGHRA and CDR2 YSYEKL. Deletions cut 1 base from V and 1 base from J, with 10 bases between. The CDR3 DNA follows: TGCGCCAGCAGCCAAGGGATTCTAGCCCAAGAGACCCAGTACTTC. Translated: CASSQGILAQETQYF.